This T cell receptor beta chain originates from a study of T-cell memory formation after mild COVID-19. For the study at large: Largely, the TCR clusters proved donor specific.

To note about this clonotype: The antigen is not known.

The study's findings and limits: Researchers could not confirm that second-wave clones peaking on day 37 targeted SARS-CoV-2. The pre-infection memory compartment contained some responding clones, suggesting cross-reactive memory joined.

CDR3 length: 16 amino acids. The trim removed 5 bases at V and 6 bases at J, leaving 14 bases unmatched. Germline V CDR1 and CDR2: SGHTA, FQGNSA. From 5'RACE with constant-segment primers came TCR alpha and TCR beta cDNA libraries that carried sample barcodes and UMIs. TCRdb reprocessed the 5' RACE reads via MiXCR and lists one record per CDR3 protein. Among 470,000 or so distinct CDR3 sequences listed, 18% were seen once. This clonotype originated in a young man who had mild COVID-19 (a few samples of this study predate the infection). Cell type and time point are not known. The rearrangement joins TRBV7-2 to TRBJ2-3; 7 positions match TRBD1. Sequencing was carried out using PBMCs or a T cell subset sorted from them (not recorded which). CDR3 protein: CASSRRLTGAADTQYF. In nucleotides, the CDR3 is TGTGCCAGCAGCCGGAGATTAACAGGGGCGGCCGATACGCAGTATTTT.